This T cell receptor beta chain appears in the sequencing data of a study of pediatric ulcerative colitis. Details on this clone: The target antigen is unknown.

V was cut by 2 bases and J by 4 bases, with 18 bases left in between. Germline CDR1 reads ENHRY; CDR2 reads SYGVKD. The CDR3 covers 17 residues. Samples were sequenced at Survey level, maximum 500,000 reads. Profiled with immunoSEQ multiplex PCR; TCRdb holds only in-frame clones, not every one. Found here are tens of thousands of clones, 87% of them singletons; the top ten hold roughly 1.5%. Study-level points and caveats: Blood-rectal clonal overlap within each person was significantly higher in ulcerative colitis patients than controls.

The chain has TRBV10-3 and TRBJ2-1; TRBD2 might be the D (5 bases). The source is a boy aged 5 to 17 who was a control in a study of pediatric ulcerative colitis. Sequenced sample: blood. The CDR3 nucleotides are TGTGCCATCAGTGAGGACTACCGAGGAGAGGCATACAATGAGCAGTTCTTC. It translates to CAISEDYRGEAYNEQFF.